These T cell receptor beta chains were read from a single sample in a study of cytomegalovirus exposure and HLA in healthy donors. The method was immunoSEQ multiplex PCR; TCRdb's version includes in-frame clones alone and lacks a portion of them. This repertoire includes roughly 120,000 clones. Sequencing was done on a sample of PBMCs. All receptors derive from a man aged 25-40 years in good health and CMV-seronegative. Both conserved end residues are part of each CDR3. Each record gives: J gene, D gene, V gene, CDR3 protein, CDR3 DNA. The D gene is left open where the match is weak.

TRBJ2-5 - TRBV4-2 CASKVTGAETQYF TGTGCCAGCAAAGTGACGGGAGCAGAGACCCAGTACTTC
TRBJ1-5 TRBD1 TRBV6-1 CASSVSGGNQPQHF TGTGCCAGCAGTGTTTCAGGGGGGAACCAGCCCCAGCATTTT
TRBJ2-7 - TRBV6-5 CASSTGQPDVLDF TGTGCCAGCAGCACCGGACAGCCCGATGTCTTGGACTTC
TRBJ2-3 - TRBV7-3 CASSLASPGDTQYF TGTGCCAGCAGCTTAGCAAGCCCTGGAGATACGCAGTATTTT
TRBJ2-3 - TRBV28 CASSSAGHTDTQYF TGTGCCAGCAGTTCAGCGGGCCACACAGATACGCAGTATTTT
TRBJ2-7 TRBD2 TRBV7-8 CASSLERREESYEQYF TGTGCCAGCAGCTTAGAACGGCGGGAGGAGTCCTACGAGCAGTACTTC
TRBJ2-1 - TRBV7-8 CASSDRRLASSYNEQFF TGTGCCAGCAGCGATAGACGGCTAGCGAGCTCCTACAATGAGCAGTTCTTC
TRBJ1-1 - TRBV6-1 CASSDWGRNTEAFF TGTGCCAGCAGTGATTGGGGCCGGAACACTGAAGCTTTCTTT
TRBJ2-7 TRBD1 TRBV5-1 CASSYGQGSREQYF TGCGCCAGCAGCTATGGACAGGGATCCCGCGAGCAGTACTTC
TRBJ2-1 TRBD2 TRBV6-6 CASSRGDWASNEQFF TGTGCCAGCAGTCGGGGGGACTGGGCCTCCAATGAGCAGTTCTTC
TRBJ2-1 TRBD2 TRBV7-9 CASTYTGLAGDEQFF TGTGCCAGCACTTATACGGGACTAGCGGGAGATGAGCAGTTCTTC
TRBJ1-6 - TRBV6-1 CASSDTGLESPLHF TGTGCCAGCAGTGATACGGGGTTGGAATCACCCCTCCACTTT
TRBJ2-7 - TRBV2 CASSWTETYEQYF TGTGCCAGCAGCTGGACAGAGACCTACGAGCAGTACTTC
TRBJ1-1 - TRBV21-1 CASSNRRTLEAFF TGTGCCAGCAGCAACAGGAGGACCTTAGAAGCTTTCTTT
TRBJ2-7 - TRBV7-6 CASSLQGISYEQYF TGTGCCAGCAGCTTGCAGGGCATATCCTACGAGCAGTACTTC
TRBJ2-7 - TRBV4-3 CASSQDAGLRYEQYF TGCGCCAGCAGCCAAGATGCAGGACTACGCTACGAGCAGTACTTC
TRBJ2-1 TRBD1 TRBV30 CAWRGTGGNEQFF TGTGCCTGGAGGGGTACAGGGGGCAATGAGCAGTTCTTC
TRBJ2-1 - TRBV29-1 CSVVWANRTGEQFF TGCAGCGTTGTTTGGGCCAACCGTACAGGTGAGCAGTTCTTC
TRBJ2-7 - TRBV20-1 CSAILGDEQYF TGCAGTGCCATCCTCGGTGACGAGCAGTACTTC
TRBJ2-2 TRBD2 TRBV11-2 CASSPTLWAGERTGELFF TGTGCCAGCAGCCCGACCCTTTGGGCGGGAGAGCGCACCGGGGAGCTGTTTTTT
TRBJ1-1 TRBD1 TRBV7-9 CASSGTTGENTEAFF TGTGCCAGCAGCGGAACGACAGGGGAGAACACTGAAGCTTTCTTT
TRBJ2-2 - TRBV28 CASSPRGVNTGELFF TGTGCCAGCAGCCCCAGGGGCGTGAACACCGGGGAGCTGTTTTTT
TRBJ2-7 - TRBV5-1 CASSAWDTTYEQYF TGCGCCAGCAGCGCTTGGGACACTACCTACGAGCAGTACTTC
TRBJ2-5 TRBD1 TRBV6-5 CASSSQGARETQYF TGTGCCAGCAGTTCCCAGGGGGCACGGGAGACCCAGTACTTC
TRBJ2-3 - TRBV29-1 CSVGLRATDTQYF TGCAGCGTTGGACTCAGGGCCACAGATACGCAGTATTTT